The present T cell receptor (beta chain) was sequenced within a study of blood T cell repertoires in COVID-19. Whole-study context: Samples came from the United States, Italy and Spain, spanning acute and convalescent COVID-19.

Losses at the gene ends were 2 bases for V and 0 bases for J; bases not matched to a gene: 1. Germline V gene lookup returns CDR1 SGHVS and CDR2 FNYEAQ. CDR3 length: 16 residues. Only in-frame clones appear in the TCRdb table, and some are missing; sequencing was by immunoSEQ multiplex PCR. Of hundreds of thousands of clones listed, around nine tenths were seen once; the top ten hold 4% to 4.5%. Sequenced: peripheral blood. The genes are TRBV7-6 and TRBJ2-2; 9 bases fit TRBD2. The clonotype was recovered from a woman in her 30s with acute or convalescent COVID-19. CDR3 protein: CASSLSGGTNTGELFF. CDR3 DNA sequence: TGTGCCAGCAGCTTAAGCGGGGGGACGAACACCGGGGAGCTGTTTTTT.